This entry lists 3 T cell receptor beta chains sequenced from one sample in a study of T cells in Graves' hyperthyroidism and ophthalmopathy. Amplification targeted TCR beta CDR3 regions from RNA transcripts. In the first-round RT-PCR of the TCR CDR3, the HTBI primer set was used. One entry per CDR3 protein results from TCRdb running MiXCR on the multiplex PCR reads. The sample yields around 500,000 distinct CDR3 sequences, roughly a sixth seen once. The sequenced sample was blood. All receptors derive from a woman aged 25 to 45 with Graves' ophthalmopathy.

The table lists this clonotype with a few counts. In DNA form, the CDR3 reads TGCGCCAGCAGCCAAGAGAAGACCGAGACTGAAGCTTTCTTT. Protein product: CASSQEKTETEAFF. V and J are TRBV4-3 and TRBJ1-1, with D hard to call. The germline V gene has CDR1 LGHNA and CDR2 YSLEER. This CDR3 contains 14 residues. V lost 0 bases to trimming and J lost 5 bases, with 10 bases between them.

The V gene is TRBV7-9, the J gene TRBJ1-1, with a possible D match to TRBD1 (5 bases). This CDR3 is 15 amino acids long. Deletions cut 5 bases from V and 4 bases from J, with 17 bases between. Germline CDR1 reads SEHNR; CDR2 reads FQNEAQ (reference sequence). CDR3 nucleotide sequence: TGTGCCAGCAGCCCTTCCGGGACTGTCGGCACTGAAGCTTTCTTT. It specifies CASSPSGTVGTEAFF.

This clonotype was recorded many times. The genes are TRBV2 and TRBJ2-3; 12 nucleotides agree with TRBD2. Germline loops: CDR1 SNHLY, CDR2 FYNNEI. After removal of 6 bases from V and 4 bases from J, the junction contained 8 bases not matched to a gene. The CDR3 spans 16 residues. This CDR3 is CASSPGLAGNADTQYF. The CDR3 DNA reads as TGTGCCAGCAGCCCCGGACTAGCGGGAAACGCAGATACGCAGTATTTT.